These 7 T cell receptor beta chains were all obtained from the same sample, sequenced in a study of CD8+ T cells in alopecia areata. Cutaneous lymph nodes were pooled and cells sorted by CD4, CD8alpha, NKG2D, NKG2ACE and more. RNA was isolated and reverse transcribed to cDNA, the sequencing template. Sequenced by immunoSEQ multiplex PCR; TCRdb stores in-frame clones only, minus some. This sample shows over 250,000 clones and no singletons; 1.2% rests with the ten largest. The specimen sequenced was CD4+ T cells sorted from a lymph node. The origin of the receptors is a C3H/HeJ mouse with alopecia areata. MHC haplotype here: H2-k.

As regards this clone: Mouse names are used for the genes. The CDR3 end falls 4 residues outside the read, so it is completed with the germline J gene. The sample has other DNA sequences that encode this CDR3 too. V gene TRBV13-1 combines with J gene TRBJ1-1; possibly TRBD1 for D (6 bases). Trimming shortened V by 3 bases and J by 3 bases, and 9 bases separated the two germline ends. From germline, CDR1 is NSHNY and CDR2 SYGAGN. The CDR3 spans 13 residues. CDR3 bases read: TGTGCCAGCAGTGCGGGGACATACACA. It translates to CASSAGTYT. The CDR3 in its entirety is CASSAGTYTEVFF.

Concerning this clone itself: Gene names follow the mouse nomenclature. The sequence runs out 4 residues before the end of the CDR3; the remainder is reconstructed from the germline J gene. Other nucleotide sequences from this sample produce the same CDR3. This chain connects TRBV13-1 to TRBJ2-2, with 10 bases aligning to TRBD2. The V gene's germline CDR1 is NSHNY and CDR2 SYGAGN. V lost 5 bases and J lost 0; bases outside the gene matches: 1. CDR3 size: 15 residues. The covered CDR3 bases are TGTGCCAGCAGAGGGACTGGGGCAAACACCGGG. Amino acids: CASRGTGANTG. The complete CDR3 protein is CASRGTGANTGQLYF.

A remark on this clone: The gene names given are mouse names. The CDR3 extends 4 residues past the end of the read, so its final part is completed from the germline J gene. V is TRBV14 and J is TRBJ2-5; 7 nucleotides agree with TRBD1. The CDR3 has 13 residues. Losses at the gene ends were 4 bases for V and 3 bases for J; bases not matched to a gene: 2. The germline V gene has CDR1 SGHDT and CDR2 FRDEAV. The CDR3 DNA, read in part, is TGTGCCAGCAGTAAGGGACAGCAAGAC. Protein: CASSKGQQD. The full CDR3 protein reads CASSKGQQDTQYF.

Points on this clone: Gene names are the mouse ones. The read halts 4 residues ahead of the CDR3 end, with the missing end drawn from the germline J gene. J is TRBJ2-7 and V is TRBV5, with 10 bases identical to TRBD1. Per germline, CDR1 LGHNA and CDR2 YNLKQL (reference sequence). The CDR3 sequence is 14 residues long. Partial CDR3 DNA: TGTGCCAGCAGCCAAGAAGACAGGGGGCAT. Its protein product is CASSQEDRGH. The full CDR3 protein is CASSQEDRGHEQYF.

A remark on this clone: The listed genes are named as in mouse. The CDR3 is cut off 4 residues early in the read; its end comes from the germline J gene. The chain couples TRBV5 to TRBJ2-2, with 7 positions matching TRBD2. With 0 bases clipped from V and 6 bases from J, the junction kept 4 bases outside the gene matches. Germline CDR1 is LGHNA and CDR2 is YNLKQL (reference sequence). The CDR3 consists of 15 residues. The CDR3 DNA, read in part, is TGTGCCAGCAGCCAAGACTCTGGGGGTGCCGGG. As protein: CASSQDSGGAG. The whole CDR3 is CASSQDSGGAGQLYF.

This clone has more than one count but fewer than ten. The germline and genes are mouse ones. The read is 4 residues too short to cover the CDR3 end, so that end is filled in from the germline J gene. The chain recombines TRBV19 with TRBJ1-2, with 7 bases that match TRBD1. Germline lookup yields CDR1 FNHDT and CDR2 SITEND (reference sequence). CDR3 length: 15 amino acids. Losses at the gene ends were 6 bases for V and 4 bases for J; bases not matched to a gene: 12. This CDR3 is CASTPRQGGGSDYTF. The covered CDR3 bases are TGTGCCAGCACCCCCCGACAGGGAGGGGGCTCC.

With respect to this clone: Gene and germline names: mouse. Sequencing ends 4 residues short of the CDR3 end; the germline J gene provides the rest. Other DNA sequences within the sample encode an identical CDR3. This chain connects TRBV1 to TRBJ1-1, with a tentative D call TRBD1 (5 bases). The CDR3 has 12 residues. In germline, CDR1 is NSQYPW, CDR2 LRSPGD (reference sequence). The part of the CDR3 DNA that was read is TGCACCTGCAGTGCAGGGACAACA. Protein sequence: CTCSAGTT. The full CDR3 reads CTCSAGTTEVFF.